The rows below give T cell receptor beta chains drawn from one sample of a study of T cell responses to AZD1222 COVID-19 vaccine. The data were produced by immunoSEQ multiplex PCR, yet TCRdb's version contains in-frame clones alone and is incomplete. This table holds 97,000 or so clones, roughly 86% found once. The source material was peripheral blood, sampled on day 0 of AZD1222 vaccination. These receptors came from an adult in good health. The CDR3 runs from the conserved cysteine through the conserved F or W. D genes are given only for firm matches.

d_call	v_call	j_call	cdr3_aa	cdr3_nt
-	TRBV30	TRBJ1-6	CAWSVGRGSSYNSPLHF	TGTGCCTGGAGTGTGGGCAGGGGTTCTTCCTATAATTCACCCCTCCACTTT
-	TRBV7-2	TRBJ2-7	CASSETPSYEQYF	TGTGCCAGCAGCGAGACACCTTCCTACGAGCAGTACTTC
-	TRBV13	TRBJ2-6	CASSLRSSGANVLTF	TGTGCCAGCAGCTTACGCAGCTCTGGGGCCAACGTCCTGACTTTC
TRBD1	TRBV6-5	TRBJ1-5	CASSLGQGHQPQHF	TGTGCCAGCAGCCTGGGACAGGGACACCAGCCCCAGCATTTT
-	TRBV14	TRBJ1-6	CASSQVRGVGSPLHF	TGTGCCAGCAGCCAAGTGCGGGGGGTCGGTTCACCCCTCCACTTT
-	TRBV6-2/TRBV6-3	TRBJ1-6	CASSYPRGAPLHF	TGTGCCAGCAGTTACCCGCGGGGGGCACCCCTCCACTTT
TRBD2	TRBV7-2	TRBJ2-1	CASSSSLGGGLFNEQFF	TGTGCCAGCAGCTCCTCCTTGGGGGGGGGACTCTTCAATGAGCAGTTCTTC
TRBD2	TRBV11-2	TRBJ2-2	CASSNSVGLLAENTGELFF	TGTGCCAGCAGCAATTCAGTGGGGCTACTAGCGGAGAACACCGGGGAGCTGTTTTTT
-	TRBV7-6	TRBJ1-2	CASSAGTYTF	TGTGCCAGCAGCGCCGGGACCTACACCTTC
-	TRBV5-6	TRBJ1-2	CASSPGTQGRNYGYTF	TGTGCCAGCAGCCCCGGGACTCAGGGCCGGAACTATGGCTACACCTTC
TRBD2	TRBV3-1/TRBV3-2	TRBJ2-7	CASSHSGAPYEQYF	TGTGCCAGCAGCCATAGCGGGGCCCCCTACGAGCAGTACTTC
-	TRBV7-2	TRBJ2-6	CASSLKDRVGANVLTF	TGTGCCAGCAGCTTAAAGGACAGAGTAGGGGCCAACGTCCTGACTTTC
TRBD1	TRBV7-3	TRBJ2-1	CASSLIRGQYNEQFF	TGTGCCAGCAGCTTAATCAGGGGGCAGTACAATGAGCAGTTCTTC
-	TRBV6-1	TRBJ2-7	CASSESAGDSYEQYF	TGTGCCAGCAGTGAATCGGCAGGGGACTCCTACGAGCAGTACTTC
-	TRBV4-3	TRBJ1-1	CASSQGGLRKTEAFF	TGCGCCAGCAGCCAAGGGGGCCTGCGGAAGACTGAAGCTTTCTTT
-	TRBV29-1	TRBJ2-7	CSVLDDGQYF	TGCAGCGTCCTTGACGACGGGCAGTACTTC